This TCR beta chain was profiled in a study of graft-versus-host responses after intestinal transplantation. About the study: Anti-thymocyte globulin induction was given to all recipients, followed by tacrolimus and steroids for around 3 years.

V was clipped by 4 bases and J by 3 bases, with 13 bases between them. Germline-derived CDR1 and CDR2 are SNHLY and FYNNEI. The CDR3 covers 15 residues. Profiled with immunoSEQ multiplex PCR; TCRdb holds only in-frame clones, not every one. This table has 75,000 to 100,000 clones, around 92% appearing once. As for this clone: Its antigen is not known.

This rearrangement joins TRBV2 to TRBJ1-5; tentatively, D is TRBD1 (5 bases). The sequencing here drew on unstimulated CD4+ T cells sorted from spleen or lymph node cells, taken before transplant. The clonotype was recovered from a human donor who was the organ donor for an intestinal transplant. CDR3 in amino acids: CASSGQGLDNQPQHF. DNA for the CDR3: TGTGCCAGCAGTGGGCAGGGTTTAGACAATCAGCCCCAGCATTTT. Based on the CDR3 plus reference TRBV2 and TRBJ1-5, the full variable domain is EPEVTQTPSHQVTQMGQEVILRCVPISNHLYFYWYRQILGQKVEFLVSFYNNEISEKSEIFDDQFSVERPDGSNFTLKIRSTKLEDSAMYFCASSGQGLDNQPQHFGDGTRLSIL.